One sample yielded the 10 T cell receptor beta chains listed below, sequenced in a study of circulating and synovial CD4+ cells in juvenile arthritis. Only in-frame clones appear in the TCRdb table, and some are missing; sequencing was by immunoSEQ multiplex PCR. This table has roughly 1,500 clones, 88% appearing once. Material: HLA-DR+ CD4+ T cells from blood. Subset: circulating pathogenic-like lymphocytes, sorted as HLA-DR+CD14-CD3+CD4+CD25low/- blood T cells. These receptors all come from a human patient with juvenile idiopathic arthritis. Some clones in this sample may be carry-over from other donors' samples.

V and J are TRBV5-1 and TRBJ2-1; tentative D call: TRBD2 (7 bases). Between the trimmed V and J ends, which lost 4 bases and 2 bases, there was a span of 19 bases. The CDR3 has 17 amino acids. Germline loops: CDR1 SGHRS, CDR2 YFSETQ. CDR3 DNA sequence: TGCGCCAGCAGCCCTGGAAGGGGGAGGGCCCCCTACAATGAGCAGTTCTTC. Translated, it gives CASSPGRGRAPYNEQFF.

Remarks on this clone: The same CDR3 also results from other DNA sequences found in this sample. J is TRBJ1-6 and V is TRBV6-5, with 7 bases that match TRBD1. There are 13 residues in the CDR3. V shed 6 bases, J shed 7 bases, and the junction held 3 bases outside the gene matches. CDR1 and CDR2 from the germline V gene are MNHEY and SVGAGI. The CDR3 spells CASSLQGNSPLHF. The CDR3 DNA reads TGTGCCAGCAGCCTACAGGGGAATTCACCCCTCCACTTT.

The chain couples TRBV5-1 to TRBJ2-7, with a possible D match to TRBD1 (6 bases). CDR3 length equals 14 residues. Germline CDR1 SGHRS, CDR2 YFSETQ. Trimming removed 5 bases at V and 3 bases at J, with 15 bases between. Written as DNA, the CDR3 is TGCGCCAGCAGGACAGGTACGGGCTACTACGAGCAGTACTTC. Translation gives CASRTGTGYYEQYF.

J is TRBJ2-7 and V is TRBV19, with TRBD1 matching 12 bases. The length of the CDR3 is 15 residues. Looked up from germline, CDR1 is LNHDA and CDR2 is SQIVND (reference sequence). V was clipped by 8 bases and J by 7 bases; unmatched bases: 12. CDR3 coding DNA: TGTGCCAGTTCTCGAGGGACAGGGGGCTCAGGGGAGCAGTACTTC. Amino acid sequence: CASSRGTGGSGEQYF.

This chain uses TRBV7-9 with TRBJ2-1; TRBD2 matches 8 bases. Germline V gives CDR1 SEHNR, CDR2 FQNEAQ (reference sequence). The CDR3 spans 16 residues. V shed 4 bases and J 4 bases; nucleotides not matched to a gene: 9. The CDR3 is CASSSSRTSFYNEQFF. The CDR3 DNA reads as TGTGCCAGCAGCTCATCCCGGACTAGCTTTTACAATGAGCAGTTCTTC.

The chain combines TRBV2 with TRBJ1-6; D is unresolved. This CDR3 is 12 amino acids long. In germline, CDR1 is SNHLY, CDR2 FYNNEI. Trimming pared 8 bases from V and 9 bases from J, leaving 11 bases between. The CDR3 region has the DNA TGTGCCAGCTGGGAGGGCGGTTCACCCCTCCACTTT. This encodes CASWEGGSPLHF.

The chain has TRBV7-3 and TRBJ1-2; possibly TRBD1 for D (5 bases). The V gene's germline CDR1 is SGHTA and CDR2 FQGTGA. Between the trimmed V and J ends, which lost 0 bases and 8 bases, there was a span of 13 bases. The CDR3 consists of 14 residues. The CDR3 DNA sequence: TGTGCCAGCAGCTTAACTCCGGGACTGGAGGGCTACACCTTC. It codes for CASSLTPGLEGYTF.

V usage is TRBV19 and J usage is TRBJ1-2; 7 positions match TRBD1. The CDR3 has 15 residues. The V segment lost 5 bases and the J segment 1 base; nucleotides outside the gene matches: 7. CDR1 and CDR2 from the germline V gene are LNHDA and SQIVND (reference sequence). The CDR3 bases are TGTGCCAGTAGTTCATACCGGGACAGTAACTATGGCTACACCTTC. It encodes CASSSYRDSNYGYTF.

The chain recombines TRBV12-5 with TRBJ2-3, with TRBD2 identical over 12 bases. Germline values: CDR1 LGHNT, CDR2 FRNRAP. The CDR3 is made up of 16 amino acids. The V gene end was trimmed by 3 bases and the J gene end by 4 bases; junction bases not matched to a gene: 5. The CDR3 loop reads CASGFGLAGPSDTQYF. CDR3 in DNA: TGTGCTAGTGGTTTTGGACTAGCGGGACCGTCAGATACGCAGTATTTT.

The count of this clone is one. The chain recombines TRBV28 with TRBJ2-3, with D perhaps matching TRBD1 (6 bases). The germline V and J ends were trimmed by 6 bases and 2 bases, with 15 bases remaining between them. Germline CDR1 reads MDHEN; CDR2 reads SYDVKM. The CDR3 contains 15 residues. The CDR3 region is CASSTRGLATDTQYF. For the CDR3, the DNA is TGTGCCAGCAGCACCAGGGGCCTAGCCACAGATACGCAGTATTTT.